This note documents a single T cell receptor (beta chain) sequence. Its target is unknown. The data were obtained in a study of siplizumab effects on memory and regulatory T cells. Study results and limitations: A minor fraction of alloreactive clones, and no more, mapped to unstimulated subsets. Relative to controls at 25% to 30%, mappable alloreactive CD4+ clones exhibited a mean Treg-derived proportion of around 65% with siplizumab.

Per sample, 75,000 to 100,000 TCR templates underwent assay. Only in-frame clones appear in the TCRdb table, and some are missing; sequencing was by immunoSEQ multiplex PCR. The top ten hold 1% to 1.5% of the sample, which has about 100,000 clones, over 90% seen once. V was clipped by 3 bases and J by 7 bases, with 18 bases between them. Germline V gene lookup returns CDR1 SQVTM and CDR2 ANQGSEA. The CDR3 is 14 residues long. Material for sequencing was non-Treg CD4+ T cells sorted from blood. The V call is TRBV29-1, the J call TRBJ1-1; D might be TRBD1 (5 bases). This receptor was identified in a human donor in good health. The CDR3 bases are TGCAGCGTTGATACAGGTTCGGGTCCGGATGAAGCTTTCTTT. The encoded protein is CSVDTGSGPDEAFF.